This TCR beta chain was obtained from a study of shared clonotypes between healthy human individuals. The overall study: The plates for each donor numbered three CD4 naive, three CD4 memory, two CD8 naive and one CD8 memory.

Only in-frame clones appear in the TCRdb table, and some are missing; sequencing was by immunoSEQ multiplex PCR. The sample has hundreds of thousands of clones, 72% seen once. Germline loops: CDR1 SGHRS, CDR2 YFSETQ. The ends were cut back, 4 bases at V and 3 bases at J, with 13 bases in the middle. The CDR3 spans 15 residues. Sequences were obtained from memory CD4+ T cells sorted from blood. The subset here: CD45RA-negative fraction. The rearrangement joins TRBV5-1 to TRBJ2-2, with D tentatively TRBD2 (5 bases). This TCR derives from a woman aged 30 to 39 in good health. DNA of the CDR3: TGCGCCAGCAGCCCTGTGGGAGATGACACCGGGGAGCTGTTTTTT. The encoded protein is CASSPVGDDTGELFF.